The 17 T cell receptor beta chains reported below all come from one sample, sequenced in a study of cytomegalovirus exposure and HLA in healthy donors. 60 Vbeta and 13 Jbeta primers were used in PCR. Measured with immunoSEQ multiplex PCR; TCRdb has only the in-frame clones, and not every one. The sample totals 150,000 to 200,000 clones. The sample taken for sequencing was PBMCs. The receptor set was obtained from a woman under 30 in good health and CMV-seropositive.

The chain employs TRBV4-3 and TRBJ2-3, with 9 positions matching TRBD2. The CDR3 has 17 amino acids. V lost 1 base to trimming and J lost 8 bases; unmatched junction nucleotides: 13. Germline V gene sequence: CDR1 LGHNA, CDR2 YSLEER. The CDR3 protein is CASSQVYDSLAGTTQYF. Written as DNA, the CDR3 is TGCGCCAGCAGCCAAGTCTACGACTCGCTAGCGGGGACTACGCAGTATTTT.

J is TRBJ2-4 and V is TRBV18, with 7 nucleotides matching TRBD1. The ends lost 4 bases at V and 1 base at J; junction bases unmatched: 4. From germline, CDR1 is KGHSH and CDR2 LQKENI. CDR3 length equals 15 residues. The CDR3 DNA is TGTGCCAGCTCACGAGGGGGCCAGGCCAAAAACATTCAGTACTTC. This codes for CASSRGGQAKNIQYF.

V and J are TRBV30 and TRBJ2-1; D is perhaps TRBD2 (6 bases). The CDR3 spans 11 residues. The V gene lost 2 bases and the J gene lost 10 bases, with 9 bases spanning the gap. Looked up from germline, CDR1 is GTSNPN and CDR2 is SVGIG (reference sequence). The CDR3 sequence is CAWSHGGEQFF. The CDR3 DNA sequence: TGTGCCTGGAGTCATGGGGGGGAGCAGTTCTTC.

CDR3 sequence (DNA): TGTGCCTGGAGTGTCGGGGGACAGCAAGAGACCCAGTACTTC. Protein sequence: CAWSVGGQQETQYF. V gene TRBV30 combines with J gene TRBJ2-5; D might be TRBD1 (7 bases). V was trimmed by 0 bases and J by 2 bases, leaving 10 bases between them. Germline assignment: CDR1 GTSNPN and CDR2 SVGIG (reference sequence). This CDR3 is 14 amino acids long. Looking up the rest from reference TRBV30 and TRBJ2-5 gives the full variable domain: SQTIHQWPATLVQPVGSPLSLECTVEGTSNPNLYWYRQAAGRGLQLLFYSVGIGQISSEVPQNLSASRPQDRQFILSSKKLLLSDSGFYLCAWSVGGQQETQYFGPGTRLLVL.

Remarks on this clone: The junction departs from the called germline gene at one end, perhaps through a read error. The chain couples TRBV19 to TRBJ1-4, with D unclear. The germline V gene encodes CDR1 LNHDA and CDR2 SQIVND (reference sequence). The CDR3 extends over 13 amino acids. The CDR3 DNA reads TGTGCCAGTAATGCCAGGAGGAATGCAAAACTGTTTTTT. Residues: CASNARRNAKLFF.

The rearrangement joins TRBV27 to TRBJ2-1; D possibly corresponds to TRBD2 (5 bases). Trimming removed 2 bases from V and 2 bases from J, with 7 bases in between. Germline CDR1 and CDR2: MNHEY and SMNVEV (reference sequence). The CDR3 extends over 14 amino acids. The CDR3 loop reads CASSLTGTYNEQFF. CDR3 bases: TGTGCCAGCAGTTTAACGGGAACCTACAATGAGCAGTTCTTC.

This chain joins TRBV19 and TRBJ1-2; the match to TRBD1 covers 8 bases. The germline CDR1 and CDR2 sequences are LNHDA and SQIVND (reference sequence). This CDR3 region has 14 residues. The junction had 10 bases not matched to a gene; V was cut back by 5 bases and J by 8 bases. CDR3 residues: CASSRTGKFGGYTF. The CDR3 coding sequence is TGTGCCAGTAGTCGGACAGGGAAGTTTGGGGGCTACACCTTC.

The V and J genes are TRBV30 and TRBJ1-6; D unclear. Germline CDR1 and CDR2: GTSNPN and SVGIG (reference sequence). This CDR3 is 13 amino acids long. Trimming stripped 2 bases from V and 5 bases from J, with 7 bases between. The CDR3 here is CAWSKLNNSPLHF. The CDR3 nucleotides are TGTGCCTGGAGTAAGCTGAATAATTCACCCCTCCACTTT.

This rearrangement joins TRBV9 to TRBJ1-2; D is unclear. V lost 0 bases, J lost 4 bases, and 7 bases lay in between. CDR1 SGDLS and CDR2 YYNGEE come from the germline V gene. The CDR3 runs to 13 residues. The CDR3 region is CASSVDGVYGYTF. CDR3 bases: TGTGCCAGCAGCGTAGACGGGGTCTATGGCTACACCTTC.

CDR3 loop: CASAGGWPQTYEQYF. The DNA of the CDR3 is TGTGCCAGCGCCGGTGGGTGGCCACAGACCTACGAGCAGTACTTC. The V call is TRBV11-2, the J call TRBJ2-7; D remains ambiguous. Germline-derived CDR1 and CDR2 are SGHAT and FQNNGV. The germline V and J ends were trimmed by 8 bases and 2 bases, with 19 bases remaining between them. The CDR3 spans 15 residues. Combining the CDR3 with reference TRBV11-2 and TRBJ2-7 gives the whole variable domain EAGVAQSPRYKIIEKRQSVAFWCNPISGHATLYWYQQILGQGPKLLIQFQNNGVVDDSQLPKDRFSAERLKGVDSTLKIQPAKLEDSAVYLCASAGGWPQTYEQYFGPGTRLTVT.

The rearrangement uses TRBV7-2 and TRBJ1-2; 7 bases are shared with TRBD1. V lost 5 bases, J lost 6 bases, and 9 bases stayed unmatched. The germline CDR1 and CDR2 sequences are SGHTA and FQGNSA. CDR3 length: 14 residues. CDR3 amino acids: CASSPWTGSNGYTF. The CDR3, as DNA: TGTGCCAGCAGCCCGTGGACAGGCTCCAATGGCTACACCTTC.

The V gene is TRBV30, the J gene TRBJ2-3; tentatively, D is TRBD1 (6 bases). This CDR3 is 14 amino acids long. The ends were cut back, 5 bases at V and 7 bases at J, with 19 bases in the middle. Germline CDR1 reads GTSNPN; CDR2 reads SVGIG (reference sequence). In nucleotides, the CDR3 is TGTGCCTGGGGGAAGGTCCACAGGGAAAATACGCAGTATTTT. It yields the protein CAWGKVHRENTQYF.

The genes are TRBV5-4 and TRBJ2-7; 9 nucleotides match TRBD2. Trimming at V came to 5 bases and at J to 6 bases, leaving 9 bases not matched to a gene. This CDR3 is 14 amino acids long. Germline CDR1 reads SGHNT; CDR2 reads YYREEE (reference sequence). CDR3 residues: CASSSERGAGEQYF. In DNA, the CDR3 is TGTGCCAGCAGTTCCGAGCGGGGGGCTGGCGAGCAGTACTTC. The full variable domain, in which reference TRBV5-4 and TRBJ2-7 provide the parts outside the CDR3, is ETGVTQSPTHLIKTRGQQVTLRCSSQSGHNTVSWYQQALGQGPQFIFQYYREEENGRGNFPPRFSGLQFPNYSSELNVNALELDDSALYLCASSSERGAGEQYFGPGTRLTVT.

The V and J genes are TRBV19 and TRBJ2-7; 13 bases map to TRBD2. This CDR3 contains 18 residues. Germline lookup yields CDR1 LNHDA and CDR2 SQIVND (reference sequence). V gave up 1 base and J gave up 2 bases; unmatched junction bases: 8. The DNA of the CDR3 is TGTGCCAGTAGTATAGCCCTCAACGGACTAGCGGGGGCCTACGAGCAGTACTTC. Its translation: CASSIALNGLAGAYEQYF.

The J gene is TRBJ1-4, the V gene TRBV4-2, with TRBD1 matching over 7 bases. V was pared by 2 bases and J by 0 bases, with 15 bases of the junction left unmatched. Germline CDR1 and CDR2: LGHNA and YNFKEQ. This CDR3 comprises 20 residues. The CDR3 here is CASSQRGGGGIQTTNEKLFF. The CDR3 region has the DNA TGTGCCAGCAGCCAAAGGGGCGGAGGGGGCATCCAGACAACTAATGAAAAACTGTTTTTT.

The chain recombines TRBV6-1 with TRBJ1-1; 7 bases are shared with TRBD1. With 6 bases clipped from V and 3 bases from J, the junction kept 10 bases outside the gene matches. The CDR3 is 15 amino acids. Germline V gives CDR1 MNHNS, CDR2 SASEGT. Here the CDR3 DNA reads TGTGCCAGCAGCGCCAGACAGGGTATATACACTGAAGCTTTCTTT. The encoded protein is CASSARQGIYTEAFF.

The rearrangement links TRBV9 to TRBJ2-1, with D unresolved. This CDR3 has 13 amino acids. CDR1 and CDR2 from the germline V gene are SGDLS and YYNGEE. The V end was cut by 4 bases, the J end by 4 bases, with 9 bases between. The CDR3 DNA reads TGTGCCAGCAGCCCCACGAGATACAATGAGCAGTTCTTC. Translating it yields CASSPTRYNEQFF.